These T cell receptor beta chains were read from a single sample in a study of regulatory and conventional T cells in RAG deficiency. Profiling relied on immunoSEQ multiplex PCR, and the TCRdb table lists in-frame clones only, not all of them. The table shows thousands of clones, with 82% occurring only once. The data also belong to a second study, concerning regulatory T cells.

The sequenced sample consisted of CD8+ T cells sorted from blood. These receptors all come from a human donor in good health. CDR3s include the opening cysteine and the closing phenylalanine or tryptophan. Fields, in order: clone size, D gene, CDR3 length, V gene, J gene, CDR3 protein, CDR3 DNA. The D gene is left open where the match is weak. Clone size is given for some rows only: seen once, a few or many times, or a class if the clone is expanded.

size: -
D: -
length: 14
V: TRBV19
J: TRBJ1-2
CDR3: CASSGTEPNYGYTF
DNA: TGTGCCAGTAGTGGGACGGAACCTAACTATGGCTACACCTTC

size: -
D: -
length: 13
V: TRBV15
J: TRBJ1-2
CDR3: CATSGDSDYGYTF
DNA: TGTGCCACCAGCGGAGACTCTGACTATGGCTACACCTTC

size: -
D: TRBD2
length: 15
V: TRBV5-1
J: TRBJ2-1
CDR3: CASRLPGLEYNEQFF
DNA: TGCGCCAGCAGGCTACCGGGACTAGAGTACAATGAGCAGTTCTTC

size: -
D: TRBD1
length: 14
V: TRBV5-1
J: TRBJ2-7
CDR3: CASSGTGGPYEQYF
DNA: TGCGCCAGCAGCGGGACAGGCGGTCCCTACGAGCAGTACTTC

size: -
D: TRBD1
length: 15
V: TRBV7-9
J: TRBJ2-7
CDR3: CASSLLGTGSYEQYF
DNA: TGTGCCAGCAGCTTATTAGGGACAGGGTCCTACGAGCAGTACTTC

size: once
D: -
length: 14
V: TRBV16
J: TRBJ2-1
CDR3: CASSQRLARDEQFF
DNA: TGTGCCAGCAGCCAGCGGCTAGCTAGGGATGAGCAGTTCTTC

size: -
D: TRBD1
length: 16
V: TRBV28
J: TRBJ2-7
CDR3: CASSWGLYRGGHEQYF
DNA: TGTGCCAGCAGTTGGGGCCTGTACAGGGGCGGACACGAGCAGTACTTC

size: -
D: -
length: 15
V: TRBV9
J: TRBJ2-3
CDR3: CASSVAGASTDTQYF
DNA: TGTGCCAGCAGCGTAGCGGGAGCCAGCACAGATACGCAGTATTTT

size: -
D: -
length: 13
V: TRBV6-1
J: TRBJ1-5
CDR3: CASGVYTHQPQHF
DNA: TGTGCCAGCGGAGTTTACACCCATCAGCCCCAGCATTTT

size: few
D: -
length: 14
V: TRBV9
J: TRBJ1-2
CDR3: CASSVDGASYGYTF
DNA: TGTGCCAGCAGCGTAGATGGAGCGTCCTATGGCTACACCTTC

size: -
D: -
length: 16
V: TRBV6-1
J: TRBJ2-7
CDR3: CASSEAQALDLYEQYF
DNA: TGTGCCAGCAGTGAAGCTCAGGCCCTCGATCTCTACGAGCAGTACTTC

size: -
D: -
length: 16
V: TRBV10-2
J: TRBJ1-2
CDR3: CASSELGPTGPYGYTF
DNA: TGCGCCAGCAGTGAGTTGGGACCGACAGGCCCCTATGGCTACACCTTC

size: -
D: -
length: 15
V: TRBV11-2
J: TRBJ1-1
CDR3: CASSKKEEDGTEAFF
DNA: TGTGCCAGCAGCAAAAAGGAAGAGGACGGCACTGAAGCTTTCTTT

size: -
D: -
length: 12
V: TRBV6-5
J: TRBJ2-5
CDR3: CATSTAQETQYF
DNA: TGTGCCACTTCGACAGCTCAAGAGACCCAGTACTTC

size: -
D: -
length: 13
V: TRBV9
J: TRBJ1-1
CDR3: CASSVGSGTEAFF
DNA: TGTGCCAGCAGCGTAGGGTCCGGCACTGAAGCTTTCTTT

size: few
D: -
length: 15
V: TRBV6-4
J: TRBJ2-1
CDR3: CASSDSSGSYNEQFF
DNA: TGTGCCAGCAGTGACTCTAGCGGCTCCTACAATGAGCAGTTCTTC